The 22 T cell receptor beta chains below were found in one sample sequenced in a study of blood T cell repertoires in COVID-19. TCRdb keeps only in-frame clones here, not all; method: immunoSEQ multiplex PCR. The table shows roughly 260,000 clones, with 79% occurring only once. Specimen: peripheral blood. Receptor source: a woman in her thirties or forties with active or convalescent COVID-19.

The chain links TRBV29-1 to TRBJ2-7; TRBD1 agrees at 7 bases. V shed 6 bases and J 7 bases; nucleotides not matched to a gene: 6. There are 11 residues in the CDR3. Germline CDR1 reads SQVTM; CDR2 reads ANQGSEA. The CDR3 coding sequence is TGCAGCGTGGGCGCAGGGGGTGAGCAGTACTTC. This encodes CSVGAGGEQYF.

This chain joins TRBV2 and TRBJ1-6; tentative D call: TRBD1 (5 bases). Trimming removed 1 base from V and 9 bases from J, with 16 bases in between. This CDR3 is built from 16 residues. Germline V lookup: CDR1 SNHLY, CDR2 FYNNEI. CDR3 in DNA: TGTGCCAGCAGTGAAGTTCGACAGTATACGAGTTCACCCCTCCACTTT. The encoded protein is CASSEVRQYTSSPLHF.

This clone appeared a few times. This chain uses TRBV27 with TRBJ1-2; D may be TRBD1 (6 bases). The germline V gene has CDR1 MNHEY and CDR2 SMNVEV (reference sequence). This CDR3 has 14 residues. V gave up 2 bases and J gave up 7 bases, with 14 bases separating them. In DNA form, the CDR3 reads TGTGCCAGCAGTTTAGGGGGGGACATCGGTGGCTACACCTTC. Protein sequence: CASSLGGDIGGYTF.

V is TRBV2 and J is TRBJ1-2, with 7 bases lining up with TRBD1. Germline V gene sequence: CDR1 SNHLY, CDR2 FYNNEI. This CDR3 spans 14 amino acids. Trimming cost V 4 bases and J 7 bases; bases outside gene matches: 9. The CDR3, as DNA: TGTGCCAGCAGTGCCCACGACAGGGCGGGTGGCTACACCTTC. This translates into CASSAHDRAGGYTF.

This chain joins TRBV19 and TRBJ2-5; 11 bases are shared with TRBD2. There are 15 residues in the CDR3. In germline, CDR1 is LNHDA, CDR2 SQIVND (reference sequence). The V gene end was trimmed by 3 bases and the J gene end by 5 bases; junction bases not matched to a gene: 5. Here the CDR3 reads CASSISGGAWETQYF. The CDR3 DNA follows: TGTGCCAGTAGTATTAGCGGGGGGGCCTGGGAGACCCAGTACTTC. The entire variable domain, with the rest obtained from reference TRBV19 and TRBJ2-5, is as follows: DGGITQSPKYLFRKEGQNVTLSCEQNLNHDAMYWYRQDPGQGLRLIYYSQIVNDFQKGDIAEGYSVSREKKESFPLTVTSAQKNPTAFYLCASSISGGAWETQYFGPGTRLLVL.

The V call is TRBV7-2, the J call TRBJ2-7; TRBD2 might be the D (5 bases). Per germline, CDR1 SGHTA and CDR2 FQGNSA. This CDR3 contains 15 residues. Trimming cost V 0 bases and J 2 bases, with 11 bases left between them. CDR3 protein: CASSLATGSAYEQYF. The CDR3 DNA reads TGTGCCAGCAGCTTAGCCACGGGGTCAGCCTACGAGCAGTACTTC.

The chain employs TRBV30 and TRBJ1-3, with D perhaps matching TRBD1 (5 bases). In germline, CDR1 is GTSNPN, CDR2 SVGIG (reference sequence). CDR3 length: 13 amino acids. V lost 7 bases to trimming and J lost 0 bases, with 10 bases between them. The CDR3 reads CASDSVSGNTIYF. CDR3 DNA sequence: TGTGCCTCCGACAGTGTCTCTGGAAACACCATATATTTT.

The rearrangement joins TRBV30 to TRBJ1-2, with a tentative D call TRBD1 (5 bases). Germline V lookup: CDR1 GTSNPN, CDR2 SVGIG (reference sequence). The CDR3 is 14 residues long. V lost 0 bases and J 2 bases, leaving 10 bases between the germline ends. The CDR3 DNA is TGTGCCTGGAGTGTATCATCAGGGAACTATGGCTACACCTTC. Protein product: CAWSVSSGNYGYTF.

The chain links TRBV30 to TRBJ2-7; possibly TRBD1 for D (6 bases). The ends were cut back, 3 bases at V and 1 base at J, with 7 bases in the middle. Germline V CDR1 and CDR2: GTSNPN, SVGIG (reference sequence). There are 12 residues in the CDR3. CDR3 protein: CAWSQGSYEQYF. CDR3 in DNA: TGTGCCTGGAGCCAGGGGTCCTACGAGCAGTACTTC.

This clone turned up a few times. The chain employs TRBV5-4 and TRBJ2-4; D gene uncertain. This CDR3 has 14 residues. The ends were cut back, 0 bases at V and 6 bases at J, with 10 bases in the middle. CDR1 and CDR2 (germline): SGHNT, YYREEE (reference sequence). The CDR3 region is CASSLDVSGNIQYF. For the CDR3, the DNA is TGTGCCAGCAGCTTGGACGTATCAGGAAACATTCAGTACTTC.

The table lists this clone with many counts. The genes are TRBV19 and TRBJ1-3; D is unresolved. The CDR3 totals 15 residues. V lost 5 bases and J lost 4, with 15 bases in between. Germline CDR1 reads LNHDA; CDR2 reads SQIVND (reference sequence). The chain's CDR3 is CASSSNGPGGNTIYF. CDR3 in DNA: TGTGCCAGTAGTTCAAACGGTCCGGGGGGAAACACCATATATTTT.

CDR3 nucleotides: TGTGCCTGGAGTCGCGGGGGTAGCTCCTACGAGCAGTACGTC. Residues: CAWSRGGSSYEQYV. The V gene is TRBV30, the J gene TRBJ2-7, with 7 nucleotides matching TRBD2. There are 14 residues in the CDR3. The germline CDR1 and CDR2 sequences are GTSNPN and SVGIG (reference sequence). J was trimmed by 0 bases and V by 2 bases; bases with no gene match: 4.

V is TRBV5-1 and J is TRBJ1-3; D is possibly TRBD1 (5 bases). The V gene lost 1 base and the J gene lost 1 base, with 9 bases spanning the gap. Germline CDR1 is SGHRS and CDR2 is YFSETQ. There are 15 residues in the CDR3. The DNA for the CDR3 is TGCGCCAGCAGCTTGATGGCAGGGTCTGGAAACACCATATATTTT. Protein: CASSLMAGSGNTIYF.

This clone has just a few counts. The chain joins TRBV19 to TRBJ1-5, with 7 positions matching TRBD1. This CDR3 contains 14 residues. Germline loops: CDR1 LNHDA, CDR2 SQIVND (reference sequence). V gave up 9 bases and J gave up 5 bases; unmatched junction bases: 10. CDR3 loop: CARLDRTVDQPQHF. CDR3 coding DNA: TGTGCCAGATTGGACAGGACGGTGGATCAGCCCCAGCATTTT.

In this sample, this clone turned up once. The chain links TRBV12-3 or TRBV12-4 to TRBJ1-1; no firm D call. V lost 5 bases and J lost 6, with 10 bases in between. The CDR3 totals 12 residues. The CDR3 bases are TGTGCCAGCAGTCTCGCCCGGGCTGAAGCTTTCTTT. This gives the protein CASSLARAEAFF.

This rearrangement joins TRBV7-6 to TRBJ1-2; unclear D gene. Per germline, CDR1 SGHVS and CDR2 FNYEAQ. Trimming shortened V by 5 bases and J by 6 bases, and 13 bases separated the two germline ends. CDR3 length: 13 amino acids. Here the CDR3 reads CASSPAGRHGYTF. The CDR3 DNA reads TGTGCCAGCAGCCCTGCAGGTAGACATGGCTACACCTTC.

Only a few counts were recorded for this clone. This sequence joins TRBV5-1 and TRBJ1-1; a weak D match, TRBD1 (5 bases). V dropped 1 base and J dropped 5 bases, with 6 bases sitting between them. This CDR3 has 12 amino acids. Germline assignment: CDR1 SGHRS and CDR2 YFSETQ. In DNA, the CDR3 is TGCGCCAGCAGCTTGCAGGGAACTGAAGCTTTCTTT. Its protein is CASSLQGTEAFF. The complete variable domain, with remaining parts taken from reference TRBV5-1 and TRBJ1-1, reads KAGVTQTPRYLIKTRGQQVTLSCSPISGHRSVSWYQQTPGQGLQFLFEYFSETQRNKGNFPGRFSGRQFSNSRSEMNVSTLELGDSALYLCASSLQGTEAFFGQGTRLTVV.

V and J are TRBV24-1 and TRBJ1-1, with D possibly TRBD1 on 5 matching bases. Germline V gene lookup returns CDR1 KGHDR and CDR2 SFDVKD. The CDR3 runs to 15 residues. V lost 3 bases and J 5 bases, leaving 15 bases between the germline ends. The CDR3 protein is CATSDQTGGKTEAFF. The CDR3 DNA reads as TGTGCCACCAGTGATCAAACGGGGGGAAAAACTGAAGCTTTCTTT.

J is TRBJ2-5 and V is TRBV9; D is undetermined. This CDR3 is 14 amino acids long. The V and J ends lost 0 bases and 5 bases respectively, with 11 bases between them. Germline lookup yields CDR1 SGDLS and CDR2 YYNGEE. CDR3 DNA: TGTGCCAGCAGCGTAGAGTACCCCGGGGAGACCCAGTACTTC. It yields the protein CASSVEYPGETQYF.

In this sample, this clone turned up a few times. The chain is built from TRBV6-5 and TRBJ1-6, with 8 bases fitting TRBD1. The CDR3 contains 15 residues. Germline CDR1 reads MNHEY; CDR2 reads SVGAGI. With 7 bases clipped from V and 3 bases from J, the junction kept 5 bases outside the gene matches. CDR3: CASNPGTGYNSPLHF. The CDR3 DNA sequence: TGTGCCAGCAATCCGGGGACAGGCTATAATTCACCCCTCCACTTT.

This chain links TRBV29-1 with TRBJ1-2; 7 nucleotides match TRBD1. The V gene end was trimmed by 3 bases and the J gene end by 4 bases; junction bases not matched to a gene: 8. Germline V gene data show CDR1 as SQVTM and CDR2 as ANQGSEA. The CDR3 has 14 amino acids. Written as DNA, the CDR3 is TGCAGCGTTGAGGGGACAGTGGATCGCTATGGCTACACCTTC. This codes for CSVEGTVDRYGYTF.

The rearrangement joins TRBV4-1 to TRBJ1-5; TRBD1 aligns across 7 bases. Trimming removed 4 bases from V and 4 bases from J; junction bases left unmatched: 7. The CDR3 contains 15 residues. The V gene's germline CDR1 is MGHRA and CDR2 YSYEKL. In DNA, the CDR3 is TGCGCCAGCAGCCTGACAACGGACAGGAATCAGCCCCAGCATTTT. It specifies CASSLTTDRNQPQHF.